What follows describes a single T cell receptor beta chain. Its binding antigen is unknown. The sample holds no much larger clone one base away, and base qualities are not on file. From its cysteine to its phenylalanine, the CDR3 spans 16 amino acids. Just the 48-base CDR3 DNA is kept, in frame starting at base 1. Taken from the germline V gene (reference sequence), the CDR1 and CDR2 loops are SEHNR and FQNEAQ. Ends trimmed: V by 5 bases, J by 7 bases; bases unmatched to a gene: 11. The data stem from a study of post-analysis software for immune sequencing data (dated by TCRdb to between 2014 and 2016). Broadly, across the study: Relapsing-remitting, secondary progressive and progressive-relapsing multiple sclerosis were recorded as disease courses, and subtype annotation was lacking for some patients. A subset of samples was prepared in parallel using single-end sample barcoding, then pooled and co-amplified after Illumina adapter ligation. The patient repertoires were set against around eleven previously published healthy control repertoires from donors whose ages ranged from roughly 6 to 27 years.

Library preparation was by PCR. Sequencer: Illumina HiSeq 2500. Unique molecular identifiers were incorporated into TCR beta cDNA libraries to reduce PCR and sequencing biases. Per 1 to 10 million input T cells, 500,000 or so cDNA molecules were obtained, such that each molecule approximated one T cell. The same protocol used for the earlier healthy control dataset was applied to prepare and sequence the patient libraries. Samples belonging to the same batch were prepared together, multiplexed and sequenced on a shared HiSeq lane. On the study's bioinformatics: MIGEC handled the raw barcoded reads, throwing out single-read molecular identifier groups before consensus assembly and CDR3 extraction. VDJtools was used for post-analysis of the clonotype tables, with diversity normalized by down-sampling every dataset to the smallest sample size. To correct batch-related cross-sample contamination, repertoire overlap clustering matched CDR3 amino acid sequences but not nucleotide sequences. Clones were called with MiXCR by TCRdb after fastp trimmed the public reads at Q25, and only in-frame beta chains were retained. All rows with the same CDR3 protein become a single entry with the most common DNA and genes. The V and J calls and clone size come from TCRdb's table, not from the authors' own analysis. For this sample the table gives 350,000 to 450,000 distinct CDR3 sequences, of which more than 30% were detected only once. Of the sample, 6% to 9% falls within the top ten clones.

To demonstrate the VDJtools post-analysis software, the study profiled TCR beta repertoires from the peripheral blood of about a dozen young patients with multiple sclerosis. The multiple sclerosis patients were children and adolescents ranging in age from about 6 to 16 years. Broad study findings and their caveats: Multiple sclerosis patients had significantly lower normalized Chao1 diversity than controls, a result that suggests substantial peripheral T-cell clonal expansion. Significantly higher frequencies in patients than in controls were found for roughly five TRBV segments, including TRBV5-6, TRBV5-1 and TRBV20-1. The control group was slightly older than the multiple sclerosis patient group. Direct clustering with F measure showed strong co-clustering of samples prepared in the same batch, prompting a batch-effect correction.

The rearrangement joined TRBV7-9 to TRBJ2-3, and 11 bases in between align with TRBD1. The sequenced sample consisted of blood. This TCR came from a girl aged 2 to 10 with multiple sclerosis. The DNA sequence is as follows: TGTGCCAGCAGCCTAGGAGGACAGGGGGCGTTGAATACGCAGTATTTT. The encoded protein is CASSLGGQGALNTQYF.